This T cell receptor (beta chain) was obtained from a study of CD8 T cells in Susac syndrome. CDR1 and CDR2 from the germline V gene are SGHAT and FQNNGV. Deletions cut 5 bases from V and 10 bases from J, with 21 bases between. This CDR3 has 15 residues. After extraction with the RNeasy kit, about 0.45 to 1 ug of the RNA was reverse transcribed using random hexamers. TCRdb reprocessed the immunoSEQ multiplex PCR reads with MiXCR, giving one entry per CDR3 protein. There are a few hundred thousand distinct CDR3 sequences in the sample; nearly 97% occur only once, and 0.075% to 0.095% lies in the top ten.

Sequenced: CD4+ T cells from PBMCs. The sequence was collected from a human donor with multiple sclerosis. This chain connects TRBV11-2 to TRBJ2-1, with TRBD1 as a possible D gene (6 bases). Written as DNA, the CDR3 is TGTGCCAGCAGCCCGTACTGGTCCCAGGGGTACGAGCAGTTCTTC. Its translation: CASSPYWSQGYEQFF.